The T cell receptor beta chain described here comes from a study of CD8+CD57+ T cells in acquired aplastic anemia. Study results and limitations: Around 29 shared CD8+ CDR3s appeared highly expressed within patients' immunodominant clones.

CDR3 and TCR beta VDJ profiling relied on a genomic DNA template. TCRdb ran MiXCR on the reads and lists one entry per CDR3 protein. The sample carries roughly 120,000 distinct CDR3 sequences, 55% to 60% recorded once. Only patients with CD8+CD57+ cell expansion on flow cytometry were chosen for sequencing. The germline V and J ends were trimmed by 1 base and 3 bases, with 9 bases remaining between them. The germline V gene has CDR1 LGHDT and CDR2 YNNKEL (reference sequence). CDR3 size: 14 residues. This clonotype was picked up many times. Its antigen is not identified. V gene TRBV3-1 combines with J gene TRBJ2-5; possibly TRBD2 for D (5 bases). The TCR comes from a human donor with aplastic anemia. Sequenced material: sorted CD4+, CD8+, or CD8+CD57+ T cells (not recorded which) from PBMCs. The DNA for the CDR3 is TGTGCCAGCAGCCAAGCCTCCGGGGAAGAGACCCAGTACTTC. Translation gives CASSQASGEETQYF.